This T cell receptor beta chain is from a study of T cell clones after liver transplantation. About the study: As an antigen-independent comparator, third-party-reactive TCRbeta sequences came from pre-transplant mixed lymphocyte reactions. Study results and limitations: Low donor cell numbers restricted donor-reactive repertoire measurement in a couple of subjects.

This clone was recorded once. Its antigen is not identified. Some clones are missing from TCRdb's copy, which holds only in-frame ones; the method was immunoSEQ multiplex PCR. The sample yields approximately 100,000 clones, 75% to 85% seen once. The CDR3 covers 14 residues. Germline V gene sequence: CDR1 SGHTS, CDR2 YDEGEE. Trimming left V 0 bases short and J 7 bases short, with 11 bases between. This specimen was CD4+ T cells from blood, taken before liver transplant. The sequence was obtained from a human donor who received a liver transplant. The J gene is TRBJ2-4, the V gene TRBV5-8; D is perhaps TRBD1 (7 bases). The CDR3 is CASSLEQGRNIQYF. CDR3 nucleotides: TGTGCCAGCAGCTTGGAACAGGGGAGGAACATTCAGTACTTC.